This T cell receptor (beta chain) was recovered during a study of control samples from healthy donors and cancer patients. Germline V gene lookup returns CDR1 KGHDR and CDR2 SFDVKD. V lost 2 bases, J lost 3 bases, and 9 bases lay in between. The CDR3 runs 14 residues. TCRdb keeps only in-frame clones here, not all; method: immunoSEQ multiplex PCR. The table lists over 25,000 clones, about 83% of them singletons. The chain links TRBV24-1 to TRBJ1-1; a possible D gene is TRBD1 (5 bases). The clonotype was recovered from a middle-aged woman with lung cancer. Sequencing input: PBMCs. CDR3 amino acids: CATSDSGRDTEAFF. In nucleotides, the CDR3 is TGTGCCACCAGTGATTCAGGGAGGGACACTGAAGCTTTCTTT.